This T cell receptor (beta chain) was captured in a study of OX40 agonist ivuxolimab in advanced cancers. Background on the study: In this cohort, patients received ivuxolimab, an agonistic anti-OX40 (CD134) antibody. Checkpoint inhibitors had been given previously to 40% of patients.

Clones were read by immunoSEQ multiplex PCR, and TCRdb kept only the in-frame ones, dropping some. The data contain more than 30,000 clones, roughly 87% of them singletons. CDR1 is LNHDA, CDR2 SQIVND, per germline (reference sequence). This CDR3 region has 13 residues. J gave up 6 bases and V 5 bases, and 5 bases lay outside the gene matches. Sampling times: baseline, cycle 4 day 1, cycle 7 day 1. The sample was CD4+ or CD8+ T cells sorted from blood, taken in a trial of the OX40 agonist ivuxolimab. The rearrangement links TRBV19 to TRBJ2-3, with TRBD1 matching over 7 bases. The sequence derives from an adult with an advanced solid tumor such as melanoma, head and neck, liver or kidney cancer. The CDR3 DNA reads as TGTGCCAGTAGTGGAGGACAGGCGGATACGCAGTATTTT. Encoded protein: CASSGGQADTQYF.